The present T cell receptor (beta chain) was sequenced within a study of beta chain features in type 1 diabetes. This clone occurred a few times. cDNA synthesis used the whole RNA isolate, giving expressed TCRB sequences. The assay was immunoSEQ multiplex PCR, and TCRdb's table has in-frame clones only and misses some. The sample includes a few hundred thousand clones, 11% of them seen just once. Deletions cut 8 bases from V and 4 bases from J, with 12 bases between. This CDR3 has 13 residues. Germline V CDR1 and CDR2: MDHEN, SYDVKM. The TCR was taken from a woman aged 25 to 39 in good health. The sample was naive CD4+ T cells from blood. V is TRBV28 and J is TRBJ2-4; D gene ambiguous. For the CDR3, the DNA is TGTGCCAGCCTGGCCCATACGAAAAACATTCAGTACTTC. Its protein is CASLAHTKNIQYF. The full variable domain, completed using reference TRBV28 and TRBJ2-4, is DVKVTQSSRYLVKRTGEKVFLECVQDMDHENMFWYRQDPGLGLRLIYFSYDVKMKEKGDIPEGYSVSREKKERFSLILESASTNQTSMYLCASLAHTKNIQYFGAGTRLSVL.